The clone carrying this TCR beta chain was recorded at least ten times. Subjects aged 18 to 65 presented with newly diagnosed hyperthyroidism of less than 2 months' duration. Germline V CDR1 and CDR2: LGHDT, YNNKEL (reference sequence). The V end lost 6 bases, the J end lost 2 bases, and 14 bases lay between the germline ends. The CDR3 extends over 15 amino acids. TCR beta CDR3 sequences were amplified from RNA transcripts. In the first-round RT-PCR of the TCR CDR3, the HTBI primer set was used. TCRdb analysed the multiplex PCR reads with MiXCR anew, one entry per CDR3 protein. The sample has about 360,000 distinct CDR3 sequences; less than 15% are singletons. The sample comes from a study of T cells in Graves' hyperthyroidism and ophthalmopathy.

Sequenced material: blood. The source of this sequence is a woman younger than 35 with Graves' hyperthyroidism. The J gene is TRBJ2-4, the V gene TRBV3-1, with D possibly being TRBD1 (5 bases). The CDR3 nucleotides are TGTGCCAGCAGTCCAGGGTACAAGACCAAAAACATTCAGTACTTC. Translation: CASSPGYKTKNIQYF. Filled out from reference TRBV3-1 and TRBJ2-4, the complete variable domain reads DTAVSQTPKYLVTQMGNDKSIKCEQNLGHDTMYWYKQDSKKFLKIMFSYNNKELIINETVPNRFSPKSPDKAHLNLHINSLELGDSAVYFCASSPGYKTKNIQYFGAGTRLSVL.